These T cell receptor beta chains were read from a single sample in a study of cytomegalovirus exposure and HLA in healthy donors. TCRdb's table, derived via immunoSEQ multiplex PCR, lists solely in-frame clones and lacks some. The data show just under 95,000 clones, approximately 81% seen once. Sequences were obtained from PBMCs. The receptors shown here come from a girl aged 2 to 9 in good health and CMV-seropositive. Each CDR3 is given with its conserved first and last residue. The order of the fields is D gene, J gene, V gene, clone size, CDR3 DNA, CDR3 protein. A D gene is named only where the DNA matches it firmly. For some rows the clone size is stated as once, few or many, or as a class when expanded; others skip it.

NA,TRBJ2-3,TRBV6-6,NA,TGTGCCAGCAGACGTAACTACCAAGCAGATACGCAGTATTTT,CASRRNYQADTQYF
TRBD2,TRBJ2-2,TRBV5-1,NA,TGCGCCAGCAGCTTAACGGGGGTTACCCCGGGACTAGCGGGAGACACCGGGGAGCTGTTTTTT,CASSLTGVTPGLAGDTGELFF
TRBD2,TRBJ2-1,TRBV9,NA,TGTGCCAGCAGCGTAGTGGGCGGGAGTGTCTCCAGTGAGCAGTTCTTC,CASSVVGGSVSSEQFF
TRBD2,TRBJ2-1,TRBV18,NA,TGTGCCAGCTCATTAGCGGGAGGCTACAATGAGCAGTTCTTC,CASSLAGGYNEQFF
NA,TRBJ1-2,TRBV7-2,NA,TGTGCCAGCAGCTTAGCTGCACAGTCGTATGGCTACACCTTC,CASSLAAQSYGYTF
TRBD2,TRBJ2-7,TRBV27,NA,TGTGCCAGCAGTTCAGGCAGCGGGATAACCTACGAGCAGTACTTC,CASSSGSGITYEQYF
NA,TRBJ2-1,TRBV9,NA,TGTGCCAGCAGCGCGGGCTACAATGAGCAGTTCTTC,CASSAGYNEQFF
TRBD2,TRBJ2-1,TRBV29-1,NA,TGCAGCGCCTTAGCGGGGCGAACTAGGGATGAGCAGTTCTTC,CSALAGRTRDEQFF
NA,TRBJ2-7,TRBV19,NA,TGTGCCAGTAGCCCGTTCACGTCGAGCTCCTACGAGCAGTACTTC,CASSPFTSSSYEQYF
TRBD1,TRBJ2-7,TRBV27,NA,TGTGCCAGCAGTTTACTCACAGGGGGCGAGCAGTACTTC,CASSLLTGGEQYF
NA,TRBJ2-1,TRBV28,once,TGTGCCAGCAGGTCAGGAGGGACTTCCTACAATGAGCAGTTCTTC,CASRSGGTSYNEQFF
NA,TRBJ1-2,TRBV6-5,once,TGTGCCAGCAGTTACTCGACTGGCTATGGCTACACCTTC,CASSYSTGYGYTF
NA,TRBJ2-6,TRBV6-4,few,TGTGCCAGCAGTGATTTGTCTACTGGGGCCAACGTCCTGACTTTC,CASSDLSTGANVLTF
TRBD1,TRBJ2-3,TRBV18,few,TGTGCCAGCTCAACCCGACAGGGAATAAGCACAGATACGCAGTATTTT,CASSTRQGISTDTQYF
TRBD1,TRBJ1-2,TRBV5-1,few,TGCGCCAGCAGCCATCGTCCGGGACAGGGTGAGGGAGGCTACACCTTC,CASSHRPGQGEGGYTF
NA,TRBJ2-5,TRBV28,once,TGTGCCAGCACCCAGGACAGTAGCGTACAAGAGACCCAGTACTTC,CASTQDSSVQETQYF
NA,TRBJ2-7,TRBV19,NA,TGTGCCAGTAGTATACAGTTCCGGCGGATCAAGCAGTACTTC,CASSIQFRRIKQYF
TRBD1,TRBJ2-7,TRBV5-1,NA,TGCGCCAGCAGCTCCGGACAGGTTTACGAGCAGTACTTC,CASSSGQVYEQYF
TRBD1,TRBJ1-4,TRBV28,NA,TGTGCCAGCAGGACCCCCCGGACAGGGGGCGAGGAAAAACTGTTTTTT,CASRTPRTGGEEKLFF
NA,TRBJ1-1,TRBV10-1,few,TGCGCCAGCAGCGAAGACCGGGGCACTGAAGCTTTCTTT,CASSEDRGTEAFF
NA,TRBJ1-2,TRBV27,NA,TGTGCCAGCAGTTTAAATAGACTGGATGGCTACACCTTC,CASSLNRLDGYTF
TRBD1,TRBJ2-7,TRBV19,NA,TGTGCCAGTAGTGTTCCCGGGACAGTGTACGAGCAGTACTTC,CASSVPGTVYEQYF
NA,TRBJ2-7,TRBV2,NA,TGTGCCAGCACGCCGACAGCGAGCTCCTACGAGCAGTACTTC,CASTPTASSYEQYF
TRBD1,TRBJ2-7,TRBV6-5,NA,TGTGCCAGCAGCCGGACCGGGACAGGGGGTTACGAGCAGTACTTC,CASSRTGTGGYEQYF
TRBD2,TRBJ2-7,TRBV6-5,NA,TGTGCCAGCAGTTACTCACGGACTAGCGGGAGCCACGAGCAGTACTTC,CASSYSRTSGSHEQYF
NA,TRBJ2-3,TRBV5-1,NA,TGCGCCAGCAGCTTGGTCTCGCAGGGGACAGATACGCAGTATTTT,CASSLVSQGTDTQYF
NA,TRBJ1-2,TRBV28,NA,TGTGCCAGCAGTTCCCCGGGGGAGGCCTATGGCTACACCTTC,CASSSPGEAYGYTF
NA,TRBJ2-1,TRBV19,NA,TGTGCCAGGATAGCGCGTAATGAGCAGTTCTTC,CARIARNEQFF
TRBD1,TRBJ1-1,TRBV19,NA,TGTGCCAGTAGTTGGACAGGTCTAAACACTGAAGCTTTCTTT,CASSWTGLNTEAFF
NA,TRBJ2-7,TRBV4-1,NA,TGCGCCAGCAGCCAAGTTCCGGGACTTAGGTCCTACGAGCAGTACTTC,CASSQVPGLRSYEQYF
NA,TRBJ2-5,TRBV29-1,NA,TGCACCGGCGGGACAGACGAGACCCAGTACTTC,CTGGTDETQYF
TRBD1,TRBJ2-7,TRBV6-1,NA,TGTGCCGCCCAAGGACAGGGGTCGGAGCAGTACTTC,CAAQGQGSEQYF
NA,TRBJ2-1,TRBV7-8,few,TGTGCCAGCAGCTTAGTTATTAGCGATTTCGATAATGAGCAGTTCTTC,CASSLVISDFDNEQFF
TRBD2,TRBJ2-1,TRBV5-1,NA,TGCGCCAGCAGCCTCGCAACAGGCGCGAAGCGAGCGGGAGGCTATGAGCAGTTCTTC,CASSLATGAKRAGGYEQFF
TRBD2,TRBJ2-7,TRBV4-3,NA,TGCGCCAGCAGCCAAGATCGAACAGCGGGAGGTTTCAAGCAGTACTTC,CASSQDRTAGGFKQYF
NA,TRBJ1-2,TRBV28,NA,TGTGCCAGCAGTGTTCTCCGAGGACGGACTGAGCATGGCTACACCTTC,CASSVLRGRTEHGYTF
NA,TRBJ1-1,TRBV29-1,NA,TGCAGCGTTGAAGGGCACCCGGGGACTGAAGCTTTCTTT,CSVEGHPGTEAFF
NA,TRBJ1-1,TRBV30,NA,TGTGCCTGGACATACGGGGGTAGAACTGAAGCTTTCTTT,CAWTYGGRTEAFF
NA,TRBJ1-5,TRBV5-1,NA,TGCGCCAGCAGCTCGACGGGTAATCAGCCCCAGCATTTT,CASSSTGNQPQHF
TRBD1,TRBJ2-7,TRBV9,NA,TGTGCCAGCAGCGCCTCGGGACAGGCCGACTACGAGCAGTACTTC,CASSASGQADYEQYF
TRBD2,TRBJ2-7,TRBV5-1,NA,TGCGCCAGCAGCCTGGATAGCGGGAGCGGGTACGAGCAGTACTTC,CASSLDSGSGYEQYF
NA,TRBJ2-2,TRBV11-2,NA,TGTGCCAGCAGTAGGGCCGCAGGGGCCGGGGAGCTGTTTTTT,CASSRAAGAGELFF
TRBD1,TRBJ2-5,TRBV28,NA,TGTGCCAGCAGACTTGGACAGGGGGCTGGAGAGACCCAGTACTTC,CASRLGQGAGETQYF
NA,TRBJ2-2,TRBV28,once,TGTGCCAGCAGAGAATCGGGGACCGGGGAGCTGTTTTTT,CASRESGTGELFF
TRBD2,TRBJ2-5,TRBV7-2,NA,TGTGCCAGCAGCTTAGGGGCTAGCGGGAAGACAGAGACCCAGTACTTC,CASSLGASGKTETQYF
NA,TRBJ2-2,TRBV30,NA,TGTGCCTGGAGTGTTCTAGCGAGGAACACCGGGGAGCTGTTTTTT,CAWSVLARNTGELFF
TRBD2,TRBJ2-7,TRBV29-1,NA,TGCAGCGTTGAGGGACTAGCGGGAAAAATAACCTACGAGCAGTACTTC,CSVEGLAGKITYEQYF
NA,TRBJ1-5,TRBV4-1,once,TGCGCCAGCAGCCAAGGGCCTCTCAGGGGCCCTCGCAATCAGCCCCAGCATTTT,CASSQGPLRGPRNQPQHF
TRBD2,TRBJ2-3,TRBV9,NA,TGTGCCAGCAGCGACGGACTAGGGAGCACAGATACGCAGTATTTT,CASSDGLGSTDTQYF
NA,TRBJ2-1,TRBV19,NA,TGTGCCAGTAGTATCCCGGGGATTTACAATGAGCAGTTCTTC,CASSIPGIYNEQFF
TRBD2,TRBJ2-1,TRBV18,NA,TGTGCCAGCTCACCAAAAACGGGACTAGCGGGAACGATTCGTTACAATGAGCAGTTCTTC,CASSPKTGLAGTIRYNEQFF
NA,TRBJ1-1,TRBV6-5,NA,TGTGCCAGCAGTTACCCGTCAGGGGTGGCTTTCTTT,CASSYPSGVAFF